This T cell receptor (beta chain) derives from a study of regulatory T cells in long-lasting Graves disease. As to this clonotype: The antigen is not known. A read error likely explains this, since a far larger clone differs by one base.

Sample time point: persistent/refractory GD, antithyroid drugs over 5 years with positive TRAb. PBMCs provided the RNA from which the TCR library was made. The patients were enrolled through endocrinology in Xi'an, China. EDTA tubes were used for drawing around 9.7 milliliters of peripheral blood. General observations from the study: TCR diversity was lower in persistent Graves' patients (versus newly diagnosed ones). It was in persistent disease that TRBV28, TRBJ1-2 and TRBJ2-5 were favored.

The CDR3 is 13 residues long. Germline lookup yields CDR1 SGHNT and CDR2 YENEEA. Assembly of TCR beta libraries relied on iRepertoire HTBI primers together with Arm-PCR of CDR3 regions. TCRdb itself ran the multiplex PCR reads through MiXCR, one entry per CDR3 protein. The top ten hold about a fifth of the sample, which has 350,000 to 450,000 distinct CDR3 sequences, roughly 20% seen once. This rearrangement joins TRBV11-3 to TRBJ2-7; no definite D call. The receptor was isolated from a female donor with Graves disease. The sample here was peripheral blood mononuclear cells (PBMCs), taken when the disease was refractory, from a patient treated with antithyroid drugs. The CDR3 here is CASSLDRGYERYF. The DNA of the CDR3 is TGTGCCAGCAGCTTAGACCGTGGCTACGAGCGGTACTTC.